The 13 T cell receptor beta chains given below trace back to one sample, sequenced in a study of cytomegalovirus exposure and HLA in healthy donors. The PCR had 60 Vbeta and 13 Jbeta primers. This table comes from immunoSEQ multiplex PCR, and its TCRdb copy is limited to in-frame clones, with some not included. The sample carries under 200,000 clones, 68% recorded once. The sequencing input was PBMCs. The origin of the receptors is a woman between 18 and 29 years old in good health and CMV-seropositive.

The chain is built from TRBV5-6 and TRBJ2-7, with TRBD2 matching 14 bases. With 4 bases clipped from V and 3 bases from J, the junction kept 6 bases outside the gene matches. Germline V lookup: CDR1 SGHDT, CDR2 YYEEEE. This CDR3 comprises 16 residues. CDR3 protein: CASSIGLAGGFYEQYF. Here the CDR3 DNA reads TGTGCCAGCAGCATAGGACTAGCGGGGGGTTTCTACGAGCAGTACTTC.

The V call is TRBV6-5, the J call TRBJ1-4, with 9 bases aligning to TRBD1. Trimming took 5 bases from V and 8 from J; bases not matched to a gene: 9. CDR1 and CDR2 (germline): MNHEY, SVGAGI. The CDR3 contains 15 residues. The CDR3 loop is CASSRGTGPKEKLFF. Here the CDR3 DNA reads TGTGCCAGCAGTCGGGGGACAGGGCCAAAGGAAAAACTGTTTTTT.

CDR3 region: CASSLDIDRGPVREKLFF. CDR3 bases: TGTGCCAGCAGCTTGGACATTGACAGGGGGCCGGTTCGTGAAAAACTGTTTTTT. This chain joins TRBV5-6 and TRBJ1-4; 10 nucleotides agree with TRBD1. Germline assignment: CDR1 SGHDT and CDR2 YYEEEE. This CDR3 is 18 amino acids long. V was clipped by 0 bases and J by 7 bases; unmatched bases: 12.

This clone was picked up one time. This sequence joins TRBV30 and TRBJ2-4; perhaps TRBD1 as D (6 bases). V was shortened by 1 base and J by 2 bases, with 9 bases between the two germline ends. The germline V gene encodes CDR1 GTSNPN and CDR2 SVGIG (reference sequence). The CDR3 has 14 residues. For the CDR3, the DNA is TGTGCCTGGAGTGCTGGGGGCTCCAAAAACATTCAGTACTTC. It specifies CAWSAGGSKNIQYF.

The V call is TRBV5-1, the J call TRBJ2-1, with unresolved D. This CDR3 has 16 amino acids. Germline lookup yields CDR1 SGHRS and CDR2 YFSETQ. V was shortened by 0 bases and J by 0 bases, with 10 bases between the two germline ends. CDR3 DNA: TGCGCCAGCAGCTTGGACGCGGTAAGCTCCTACAATGAGCAGTTCTTC. This gives the protein CASSLDAVSSYNEQFF.

The chain uses TRBV2 and TRBJ1-1; possibly TRBD1 for D (5 bases). Trimming pared 6 bases from V and 2 bases from J, leaving 10 bases between. The germline V gene has CDR1 SNHLY and CDR2 FYNNEI. CDR3 length: 13 amino acids. CDR3 bases: TGTGCCAGCAGCAGGGCGACCAACACTGAAGCTTTCTTT. Protein product: CASSRATNTEAFF.

This chain connects TRBV11-2 to TRBJ2-1, with no clear D. The germline gives CDR1 SGHAT, CDR2 FQNNGV. The CDR3 is 12 amino acids. V dropped 8 bases and J dropped 5 bases, with 10 bases sitting between them. CDR3 nucleotide sequence: TGTGCCAGCGGTTACAGTAACAATGAGCAGTTCTTC. Protein: CASGYSNNEQFF. Combining the CDR3 with reference TRBV11-2 and TRBJ2-1 gives the whole variable domain EAGVAQSPRYKIIEKRQSVAFWCNPISGHATLYWYQQILGQGPKLLIQFQNNGVVDDSQLPKDRFSAERLKGVDSTLKIQPAKLEDSAVYLCASGYSNNEQFFGPGTRLTVL.

This chain uses TRBV10-2 with TRBJ1-3, with 9 positions matching TRBD1. CDR1 WSHSY and CDR2 SAAADI come from the germline V gene. The CDR3 covers 17 residues. With V trimmed by 4 bases and J by 3 bases, 10 bases remained unmatched. The CDR3 DNA reads as TGCGCCAGCAGTGGGGGACAGGGCCAAACTCGTGGAAACACCATATATTTT. It codes for CASSGGQGQTRGNTIYF.

This clone occurred a few times. This sequence joins TRBV10-1 and TRBJ2-2; TRBD1 agrees at 8 bases. CDR3 length: 16 residues. The V gene end was trimmed by 3 bases and the J gene end by 5 bases; junction bases not matched to a gene: 8. The V gene's germline CDR1 is WNHNN and CDR2 SYGVQD (reference sequence). The CDR3 DNA sequence: TGCGCCAGCAGTGAATGGGACAGGCCTAAAACCGGGGAGCTGTTTTTT. The encoded protein is CASSEWDRPKTGELFF.

This chain connects TRBV9 to TRBJ1-1; 10 bases map to TRBD1. This CDR3 region has 15 residues. Germline CDR1 and CDR2: SGDLS and YYNGEE. J gave up 3 bases and V 3 bases, and 5 bases lay outside the gene matches. The DNA of the CDR3 is TGTGCCAGCAGCGGACGACAGGGGGCAGACACTGAAGCTTTCTTT. It is translated as CASSGRQGADTEAFF.

The V gene is TRBV28, the J gene TRBJ2-3, with D perhaps TRBD1 (6 bases). V lost 1 base and J 2 bases, leaving 13 bases between the germline ends. Germline V gene lookup returns CDR1 MDHEN and CDR2 SYDVKM. The CDR3 contains 16 residues. CDR3 DNA sequence: TGTGCCAGCAGTTTATCTCCGGACAGCTACACAGATACGCAGTATTTT. Its translation is CASSLSPDSYTDTQYF.

The chain carries TRBV11-2 and TRBJ2-3; 13 bases are a match to TRBD2. Per the germline V gene, CDR1 is SGHAT and CDR2 is FQNNGV. After removal of 0 bases from V and 6 bases from J, the junction contained 12 bases not matched to a gene. The CDR3 is made up of 19 amino acids. This chain's CDR3 is CASSLDRTSGGPSADTQYF. The CDR3 nucleotides read TGTGCCAGCAGCTTAGATCGGACTAGCGGGGGCCCTAGTGCGGATACGCAGTATTTT.

This chain connects TRBV7-3 to TRBJ2-1, with TRBD2 identical over 9 bases. Per germline, CDR1 SGHTA and CDR2 FQGTGA. The CDR3 extends over 15 amino acids. Trimming took 2 bases from V and 5 from J; bases not matched to a gene: 4. CDR3 sequence (DNA): TGTGCCAGCAGCTTATATGGCGGGAGGGACAATGAGCAGTTCTTC. It encodes CASSLYGGRDNEQFF.